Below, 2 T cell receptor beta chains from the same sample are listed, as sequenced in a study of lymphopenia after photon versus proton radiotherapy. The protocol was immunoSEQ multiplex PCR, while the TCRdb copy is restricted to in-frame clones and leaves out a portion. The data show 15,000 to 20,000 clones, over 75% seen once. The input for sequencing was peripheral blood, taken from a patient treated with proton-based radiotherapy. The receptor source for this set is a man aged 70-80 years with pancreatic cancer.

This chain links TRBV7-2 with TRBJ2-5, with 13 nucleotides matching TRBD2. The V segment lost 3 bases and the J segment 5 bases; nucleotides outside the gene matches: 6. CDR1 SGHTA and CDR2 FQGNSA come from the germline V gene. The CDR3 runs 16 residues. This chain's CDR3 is CASSFGLAGARETQYF. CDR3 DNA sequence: TGTGCCAGCAGCTTTGGACTAGCGGGGGCTAGGGAGACCCAGTACTTC.

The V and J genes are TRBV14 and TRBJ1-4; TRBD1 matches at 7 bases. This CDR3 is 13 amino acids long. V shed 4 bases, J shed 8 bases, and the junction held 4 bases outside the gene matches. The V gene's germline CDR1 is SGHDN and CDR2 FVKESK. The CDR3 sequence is CASSLMTGEKLFF. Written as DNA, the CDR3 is TGTGCCAGCAGCCTTATGACAGGGGAAAAACTGTTTTTT.